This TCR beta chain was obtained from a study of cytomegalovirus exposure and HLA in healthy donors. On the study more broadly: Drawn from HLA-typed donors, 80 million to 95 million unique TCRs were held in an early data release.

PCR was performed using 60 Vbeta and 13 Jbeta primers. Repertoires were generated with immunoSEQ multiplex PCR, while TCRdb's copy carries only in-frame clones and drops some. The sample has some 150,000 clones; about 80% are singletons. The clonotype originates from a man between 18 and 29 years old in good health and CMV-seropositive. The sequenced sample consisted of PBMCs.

This CDR3 reads CASSLAATANNEQFF. Here the CDR3 DNA reads TGCGCCAGCAGCTTGGCGGCCACAGCCAACAATGAGCAGTTCTTC. V gene TRBV5-1 combines with J gene TRBJ2-1; no reliable D call. The V gene's germline CDR1 is SGHRS and CDR2 YFSETQ. The CDR3 runs 15 residues. Trimming removed 0 bases from V and 5 bases from J, with 12 bases in between.